The rows below give T cell receptor beta chains drawn from one sample of a study of OX40 agonist ivuxolimab in advanced cancers. TCRdb keeps only in-frame clones here, not all; method: immunoSEQ multiplex PCR. The table lists about 69,000 clones, approximately 86% of them singletons. This sample comprised CD4+ or CD8+ T cells sorted from blood, obtained in a trial of the OX40 agonist ivuxolimab. These receptors came from an adult with an advanced solid tumor such as melanoma, head and neck, liver or kidney cancer. The CDR3 runs from the conserved cysteine through the conserved F or W. A D gene is named only where the DNA matches it firmly. Rows give clone size only sometimes, using once, few, many, or a class for an expanded clone.

j_call clone_size v_call d_call cdr3_aa cdr3_nt
TRBJ2-3 NA TRBV7-2 NA CASRSDRGTDTQYF TGTGCCAGCAGATCTGACAGAGGCACAGATACGCAGTATTTT
TRBJ2-3 NA TRBV27 NA CASSPIQTGTQYF TGTGCCAGCAGCCCTATCCAGACGGGTACGCAGTATTTT
TRBJ1-5 NA TRBV19 NA CTSSIRTVAGNQPQHF TGTACCAGTAGTATACGTACGGTCGCGGGCAATCAGCCCCAGCATTTT
TRBJ2-7 NA TRBV7-6 TRBD1 CASSPGTGSYEQYF TGTGCCAGCAGCCCTGGGACAGGGTCCTACGAGCAGTACTTC
TRBJ1-3 NA TRBV19 TRBD1 CASSIRQGSGNTIYF TGTGCCAGTAGTATACGACAGGGTTCTGGAAACACCATATATTTT
TRBJ2-2 NA TRBV10-3 TRBD1 CAISETGGYTGELFF TGTGCCATCAGCGAAACAGGGGGCTACACCGGGGAGCTGTTTTTT
TRBJ2-7 once TRBV29-1 TRBD2 CSVEEVAGGPEQYF TGCAGCGTTGAGGAGGTAGCGGGGGGCCCCGAGCAGTACTTC
TRBJ2-4 NA TRBV18 NA CASSYLQGGSKNIQYF TGTGCCAGCTCATACCTTCAGGGGGGATCAAAAAACATTCAGTACTTC
TRBJ1-6 NA TRBV4-1 NA CASSRRTGLDSPLHF TGCGCCAGCAGCCGCCGAACAGGGCTTGACTCACCCCTCCACTTT
TRBJ2-7 few TRBV15 TRBD1 CATSIRQGPYEQYF TGTGCCACCAGCATAAGACAGGGCCCCTACGAGCAGTACTTC
TRBJ2-1 NA TRBV9 TRBD1 CASSVGRDRGYREQFF TGTGCCAGCAGCGTAGGCCGGGACAGGGGCTATCGTGAGCAGTTCTTC
TRBJ1-4 NA TRBV4-1 NA CASSLRAAINEKLFF TGCGCCAGCAGCCTCCGGGCAGCAATTAATGAAAAACTGTTTTTT
TRBJ1-2 NA TRBV28 NA CASTSSGSFRGYTF TGTGCCAGCACCAGTTCCGGGTCGTTCCGTGGCTACACCTTC
TRBJ1-1 once TRBV6-5 TRBD1 CASAPQGLTEAFF TGTGCCAGCGCCCCACAGGGGTTGACTGAAGCTTTCTTT
TRBJ1-1 NA TRBV7-2 NA CASSIGGSAANTEAFF TGTGCCAGCAGCATCGGAGGCAGCGCGGCGAACACTGAAGCTTTCTTT
TRBJ2-7 NA TRBV6-5 NA CASSYAGAGQYF TGTGCCAGCAGTTACGCAGGGGCCGGGCAGTACTTC
TRBJ1-1 few TRBV7-9 NA CASSLVQTEAFF TGTGCCAGCAGCTTAGTTCAGACTGAAGCTTTCTTT
TRBJ1-4 once TRBV4-1 NA CASSQEGGGNEKLFF TGCGCCAGCAGCCAAGAAGGGGGAGGAAATGAAAAACTGTTTTTT
TRBJ2-7 NA TRBV9 NA CASSPQPEGVLGYEQYF TGTGCCAGCAGCCCCCAGCCGGAGGGGGTGTTGGGCTACGAGCAGTACTTC
TRBJ1-5 NA TRBV6-1 NA CASSTDGNQPQHF TGTGCCAGCAGCACGGACGGGAATCAGCCCCAGCATTTT
TRBJ1-2 NA TRBV6-6 TRBD1 CASRDRANYGYTF TGTGCCAGCCGGGACAGAGCTAACTATGGCTACACCTTC
TRBJ2-7 NA TRBV28 TRBD1 CASSLDQGASYEQYF TGTGCCAGCAGTTTAGATCAGGGGGCCTCCTACGAGCAGTACTTC
TRBJ2-7 NA TRBV27 TRBD2 CASSLYSTRGGASSYEQYF TGTGCCAGCAGTTTATACTCCACCCGCGGGGGAGCAAGCTCCTACGAGCAGTACTTC
TRBJ2-7 NA TRBV7-9 NA CASSLMTATYEQYF TGTGCCAGCAGCTTAATGACAGCAACCTACGAGCAGTACTTC
TRBJ1-3 NA TRBV9 TRBD1 CASSPGTGHGNTIYF TGTGCCAGCAGCCCCGGGACAGGGCATGGAAACACCATATATTTT
TRBJ2-2 NA TRBV7-2 NA CASSSSGVSTGELFF TGTGCCAGCAGCTCCTCAGGGGTTAGCACCGGGGAGCTGTTTTTT
TRBJ1-1 NA TRBV28 NA CASGRGRTEAFF TGTGCCAGCGGACGGGGCCGGACTGAAGCTTTCTTT
TRBJ2-7 NA TRBV7-9 TRBD2 CASSAGLAVSEQYF TGTGCCAGCAGCGCGGGACTAGCGGTGAGCGAGCAGTACTTC
TRBJ2-2 NA TRBV5-1 TRBD2 CASSPGGTSVSGELFF TGCGCCAGCAGCCCGGGAGGTACGTCCGTCTCCGGGGAGCTGTTTTTT
TRBJ2-1 NA TRBV19 TRBD2 CASSARTSGGYNEQFF TGTGCCAGTAGTGCCAGGACTAGCGGAGGGTACAATGAGCAGTTCTTC
TRBJ2-7 NA TRBV11-2 NA CASSLAGYEQYF TGTGCCAGCAGCTTAGCAGGGTACGAGCAGTACTTC
TRBJ2-5 NA TRBV7-2 TRBD2 CASSPTSGGAETQYF TGTGCCAGCAGCCCCACTAGCGGGGGGGCGGAGACCCAGTACTTC
TRBJ2-3 NA TRBV7-9 TRBD2 CASSLVSGSVDTQYF TGTGCCAGCAGCTTAGTTAGCGGGAGCGTAGATACGCAGTATTTT
TRBJ1-2 NA TRBV9 TRBD1 CASSEQGAEYGYTF TGTGCCAGCAGCGAACAGGGGGCGGAGTATGGCTACACCTTC
TRBJ2-4 NA TRBV19 NA CASSNQGLRTNIQYF TGTGCCAGTAGTAACCAGGGGCTACGGACAAACATTCAGTACTTC
TRBJ2-7 NA TRBV7-2 TRBD2 CASSLAGIAGYEQYF TGTGCCAGCAGCTTAGCGGGAATAGCGGGGTACGAGCAGTACTTC
TRBJ2-7 NA TRBV5-1 NA CASSLYARSYEQYF TGCGCCAGCAGCTTATATGCCAGGAGCTACGAGCAGTACTTC
TRBJ1-2 NA TRBV28 TRBD1 CASSLAGGGNYGYTF TGTGCCAGCAGTTTGGCAGGGGGAGGGAACTATGGCTACACCTTC
TRBJ2-7 NA TRBV5-1 TRBD2 CASSLPGLAGYEQYF TGCGCCAGCAGCCTACCGGGACTAGCGGGCTACGAGCAGTACTTC
TRBJ2-7 once TRBV6-5 TRBD2 CASSSYGGDEQYF TGTGCCAGCAGTTCTTATGGGGGGGACGAGCAGTACTTC
TRBJ2-5 NA TRBV21-1 NA CASSKGQKETQYF TGTGCCAGCAGCAAAGGGCAGAAAGAGACCCAGTACTTC
TRBJ2-1 NA TRBV10-3 NA CAISEMRDGRARDEQFF TGTGCCATCAGTGAGATGAGGGACGGGAGAGCTCGCGATGAGCAGTTCTTC
TRBJ2-1 NA TRBV7-3 TRBD2 CASSLGLAGGLVSQRYEQFF TGTGCCAGCAGCTTAGGACTAGCGGGGGGGCTGGTAAGTCAGCGGTATGAGCAGTTCTTC
TRBJ1-5 NA TRBV9 NA CASSAGAWGNQPQHF TGTGCCAGCAGCGCGGGGGCGTGGGGCAATCAGCCCCAGCATTTT
TRBJ1-5 NA TRBV7-9 NA CASNSRDTNQPQHF TGTGCCAGCAACTCCCGGGACACCAATCAGCCCCAGCATTTT
TRBJ1-2 NA TRBV28 NA CATSNRDYGYTF TGTGCCACCTCGAATCGGGACTATGGCTACACCTTC
TRBJ1-1 NA TRBV29-1 NA CSVVPNTEAFF TGCAGCGTTGTCCCGAACACTGAAGCTTTCTTT
TRBJ2-7 NA TRBV27 TRBD1 CASSRQGAREQYF TGTGCCAGCAGCAGACAGGGGGCACGGGAGCAGTACTTC
TRBJ1-6 NA TRBV2 TRBD1 CASSDRDSSYNSPLHF TGTGCCAGCAGTGATAGGGACAGCTCCTATAATTCACCCCTCCACTTT
TRBJ1-5 medium-sized TRBV19 TRBD1 CASSVTGDGNQPQHF TGTGCCAGTAGTGTTACAGGGGATGGCAATCAGCCCCAGCATTTT
TRBJ1-2 NA TRBV7-2 NA CASSLKTGGDYGYTF TGTGCCAGCAGCTTGAAGACAGGAGGCGACTATGGCTACACCTTC
TRBJ1-2 few TRBV6-6 NA CASRVGSNYGYTF TGTGCCAGCAGGGTAGGGAGTAACTATGGCTACACCTTC
TRBJ1-2 NA TRBV6-6 NA CASSYADYGYTF TGTGCCAGCAGTTACGCTGACTATGGCTACACCTTC
TRBJ1-2 once TRBV9 TRBD1 CASSGDRGDGANYGYTF TGTGCCAGCAGCGGCGACAGGGGCGACGGAGCTAACTATGGCTACACCTTC
TRBJ1-1 NA TRBV12-5 NA CASGLAAMNTEAFF TGTGCTAGTGGTTTGGCCGCGATGAACACTGAAGCTTTCTTT
TRBJ2-7 few TRBV2 NA CAGARGSGEQYF TGTGCCGGTGCTCGTGGCTCGGGAGAGCAGTACTTC